The 25 T cell receptor beta chains given below trace back to one sample, sequenced in a study of blood T cell repertoires in COVID-19. Some clones are missing from TCRdb's copy, which holds only in-frame ones; the method was immunoSEQ multiplex PCR. Of around 250,000 clones listed, roughly nine tenths are singletons. The material sequenced was peripheral blood. These receptors were collected from a man in his sixties with acute or convalescent COVID-19.

The chain is built from TRBV30 and TRBJ1-4, with 7 bases that match TRBD1. The CDR3 extends over 14 amino acids. CDR1 is GTSNPN, CDR2 SVGIG, per germline (reference sequence). In DNA form, the CDR3 reads TGTGCTACGGACAGGAGCGCAACTAATGAAAAACTGTTTTTT. This codes for CATDRSATNEKLFF. Together with reference TRBV30 and TRBJ1-4, the CDR3 gives the full variable domain: SQTIHQWPATLVQPVGSPLSLECTVEGTSNPNLYWYRQAAGRGLQLLFYSVGIGQISSEVPQNLSASRPQDRQFILSSKKLLLSDSGFYLCATDRSATNEKLFFGSGTQLSVL.

The rearrangement links TRBV12-3 or TRBV12-4 to TRBJ2-5; TRBD1 matches 9 bases. This CDR3 comprises 13 residues. V lost 7 bases and J lost 4; bases outside the gene matches: 4. CDR3 coding DNA: TGTGCCAGCATTCAGACAGGGGGAGAGACCCAGTACTTC. Residues: CASIQTGGETQYF.

The chain recombines TRBV27 with TRBJ2-5, with 7 bases fitting TRBD2. From germline, CDR1 is MNHEY and CDR2 SMNVEV (reference sequence). V trimming: 6 bases; J trimming: 2 bases; junction bases outside the gene matches: 9. The length of the CDR3 is 15 residues. The CDR3 sequence: CASRRDYGGQETQYF. The CDR3 DNA follows: TGTGCCAGCAGAAGGGACTACGGGGGACAAGAGACCCAGTACTTC.

This clone was recorded a few times. The chain combines TRBV29-1 with TRBJ1-1; 7 nucleotides align to TRBD1. The CDR3 sequence is 12 residues long. Trimming cost V 4 bases and J 5 bases; bases outside gene matches: 4. CDR1 is SQVTM and CDR2 is ANQGSEA in the germline V gene. CDR3 bases: TGCAGCGTTGTACAGGGGTTTACTGAAGCTTTCTTT. Amino acids: CSVVQGFTEAFF. Full variable domain (remainder filled in from reference TRBV29-1 and TRBJ1-1): SAVISQKPSRDICQRGTSLTIQCQVDSQVTMMFWYRQQPGQSLTLIATANQGSEATYESGFVIDKFPISRPNLTFSTLTVSNMSPEDSSIYLCSVVQGFTEAFFGQGTRLTVV.

This clone was detected only a few times. CDR3 bases: TGCAGCGTTGACCAGGGTGAAAAACTGTTTTTT. Protein sequence: CSVDQGEKLFF. The V gene is TRBV29-1, the J gene TRBJ1-4; a weak D match, TRBD1 (5 bases). Germline values: CDR1 SQVTM, CDR2 ANQGSEA. The CDR3 extends over 11 amino acids. V lost 3 bases to trimming and J lost 7 bases, with 6 bases between them. Full variable domain (rest looked up from reference TRBV29-1 and TRBJ1-4): SAVISQKPSRDICQRGTSLTIQCQVDSQVTMMFWYRQQPGQSLTLIATANQGSEATYESGFVIDKFPISRPNLTFSTLTVSNMSPEDSSIYLCSVDQGEKLFFGSGTQLSVL.

This clone was picked up one time. Other DNA sequences in the sample encode the same CDR3. This chain connects TRBV3-1 (or the pseudogene TRBV3-2) to TRBJ2-5; tentatively, D is TRBD1 (5 bases). Between the trimmed V and J ends, which lost 0 bases and 5 bases, there was a span of 10 bases. Germline assignment: CDR1 LGHDT and CDR2 YNNKEL (reference sequence). The CDR3 totals 14 residues. This CDR3 is CASSQDASGETQYF. The CDR3 DNA reads TGTGCCAGCAGCCAAGACGCTTCAGGGGAGACCCAGTACTTC.

This clone came up once. The rearrangement links TRBV6-4 to TRBJ2-2, with 9 bases identical to TRBD1. With V trimmed by 6 bases and J by 6 bases, 5 bases remained unmatched. Germline V gene sequence: CDR1 MRHNA, CDR2 SNTAGT. CDR3 size: 14 residues. The chain's CDR3 is CASSRDRVSGELFF. The CDR3 DNA reads as TGTGCCAGCAGCCGGGACAGGGTGTCCGGGGAGCTGTTTTTT.

This chain links TRBV2 with TRBJ2-2; no reliable D call. The CDR3 contains 11 residues. V was trimmed by 8 bases and J by 4 bases, leaving 5 bases between them. Germline V lookup: CDR1 SNHLY, CDR2 FYNNEI. This chain's CDR3 is CASGRTGELFF. As DNA, the CDR3 is TGTGCCAGCGGGCGCACCGGGGAGCTGTTTTTT.

The rearrangement uses TRBV7-9 and TRBJ2-1, with TRBD2 matching 11 bases. The CDR3 is 15 amino acids. Germline-derived CDR1 and CDR2 are SEHNR and FQNEAQ (reference sequence). Trimming removed 3 bases from V and 8 bases from J; junction bases left unmatched: 6. For the CDR3, the DNA is TGTGCCAGCAGCTTTAATCTAGCGGGAGGTGATGAGCAGTTCTTC. This sequence encodes CASSFNLAGGDEQFF.

The chain combines TRBV19 with TRBJ2-5; D is unresolved. Germline CDR1 is LNHDA and CDR2 is SQIVND (reference sequence). CDR3 size: 15 residues. With 4 bases removed from V and 4 bases from J, the gap between germline ends came to 16 bases. This chain's CDR3 is CASSTPSAAGETQYF. The CDR3 DNA reads TGTGCCAGTAGTACCCCCTCCGCCGCCGGAGAGACCCAGTACTTC.

J is TRBJ1-2 and V is TRBV11-2, with 7 bases fitting TRBD1. The germline CDR1 and CDR2 sequences are SGHAT and FQNNGV. The CDR3 has 14 amino acids. J was trimmed by 8 bases and V by 5 bases; bases with no gene match: 11. CDR3 residues: CASSNRDRVGGYTF. In DNA form, the CDR3 reads TGTGCCAGCAGCAACCGCGACAGGGTCGGAGGCTACACCTTC.

This clone was detected many times. The rearrangement joins TRBV19 to TRBJ1-2; the D gene is possibly TRBD1 (5 bases). Trimming shortened V by 0 bases and J by 5 bases, and 13 bases separated the two germline ends. The CDR3 covers 15 residues. CDR1 LNHDA and CDR2 SQIVND come from the germline V gene (reference sequence). The CDR3 region is CASSIDRNRPYGYTF. CDR3 nucleotides: TGTGCCAGTAGTATAGATCGTAACAGGCCTTATGGCTACACCTTC.

The V gene is TRBV7-9, the J gene TRBJ1-1, with unresolved D. The CDR3 totals 14 residues. The V end lost 1 base, the J end lost 6 bases, and 12 bases lay between the germline ends. CDR1 is SEHNR and CDR2 is FQNEAQ in the germline V gene (reference sequence). CDR3 DNA: TGTGCCAGCAGCTTAGAGGCGGGAGAGGCTGAAGCTTTCTTT. Amino acid sequence: CASSLEAGEAEAFF.

The chain carries TRBV5-1 and TRBJ1-2; D gene ambiguous. Trimming shortened V by 2 bases and J by 0 bases, and 11 bases separated the two germline ends. The CDR3 consists of 15 residues. Germline CDR1 reads SGHRS; CDR2 reads YFSETQ. CDR3 nucleotide sequence: TGCGCCAGCAGCTTATACGGGGATGCTAACTATGGCTACACCTTC. The encoded protein is CASSLYGDANYGYTF.

V is TRBV19 and J is TRBJ2-7; D unclear. V lost 1 base to trimming and J lost 6 bases, with 16 bases between them. CDR1 and CDR2 (germline): LNHDA, SQIVND (reference sequence). The CDR3 consists of 15 residues. CDR3 DNA sequence: TGTGCCAGTAGTATAGGCCCAGAACCCCCCCTCGAGCAGTACTTC. Its protein is CASSIGPEPPLEQYF.

This clone appeared once. DNA of the CDR3: TGTGCCAGCAGCTCCTCGGTCTATGAGCAGTTCTTC. It specifies CASSSSVYEQFF. The chain couples TRBV27 to TRBJ2-1; D is undetermined. Deletions cut 6 bases from V and 8 bases from J, with 11 bases between. The CDR3 sequence is 12 residues long. Germline CDR1 reads MNHEY; CDR2 reads SMNVEV (reference sequence).

The chain has TRBV28 and TRBJ2-1, with TRBD2 identical over 7 bases. The V segment lost 4 bases and the J segment 8 bases; nucleotides outside the gene matches: 23. The CDR3 totals 19 residues. Germline CDR1 is MDHEN and CDR2 is SYDVKM. The CDR3, as DNA: TGTGCCAGCAGTTCCTTTCTTATGTGGGAGGGCCATCCAACCCATGAGCAGTTCTTC. Translating it yields CASSSFLMWEGHPTHEQFF.

This chain uses TRBV19 with TRBJ2-1; 10 bases are shared with TRBD1. Per germline, CDR1 LNHDA and CDR2 SQIVND (reference sequence). V was clipped by 1 base and J by 4 bases; unmatched bases: 4. CDR3 length: 16 residues. The CDR3 protein is CASSIAWTGGYNEQFF. CDR3 sequence (DNA): TGTGCCAGTAGTATAGCTTGGACAGGGGGGTACAATGAGCAGTTCTTC. The variable domain in full, with the rest retrieved from reference TRBV19 and TRBJ2-1, is DGGITQSPKYLFRKEGQNVTLSCEQNLNHDAMYWYRQDPGQGLRLIYYSQIVNDFQKGDIAEGYSVSREKKESFPLTVTSAQKNPTAFYLCASSIAWTGGYNEQFFGPGTRLTVL.

The chain joins TRBV27 to TRBJ2-6, with 7 bases that match TRBD2. Germline assignment: CDR1 MNHEY and CDR2 SMNVEV (reference sequence). The CDR3 is 16 residues long. Trimming removed 2 bases from V and 3 bases from J; junction bases left unmatched: 4. The CDR3 region is CASSLQSGIGANVLTF. The DNA of the CDR3 is TGTGCCAGCAGTTTACAGAGCGGGATTGGGGCCAACGTCCTGACTTTC.

The chain recombines TRBV18 with TRBJ1-4, with D uncertain. The CDR3 length is 14 residues. Germline V CDR1 and CDR2: KGHSH, LQKENI. V shed 2 bases and J shed 8 bases, with 12 bases lying between them. In DNA, the CDR3 is TGTGCCAGCTCACCAAGCGGCTCGGAAGAAAAACTGTTTTTT. Its protein is CASSPSGSEEKLFF.

This chain uses TRBV5-1 with TRBJ2-3; 10 nucleotides align to TRBD2. The CDR3 covers 15 residues. Per germline, CDR1 SGHRS and CDR2 YFSETQ. V lost 4 bases and J lost 3; bases outside the gene matches: 5. CDR3 sequence reads: CASSNSGRETDTQYF. The CDR3, as DNA: TGCGCCAGCAGCAACAGCGGGAGGGAGACAGATACGCAGTATTTT.

This chain joins TRBV5-4 and TRBJ2-7, with a possible D match to TRBD1 (5 bases). Trimming took off 3 bases at V and 2 bases at J, with 15 bases between the two ends. This CDR3 has 15 amino acids. The germline gives CDR1 SGHNT, CDR2 YYREEE (reference sequence). Written as DNA, the CDR3 is TGTGCCAGCAGCTCCGCCCGGCAGGGCGCCTACGAGCAGTACTTC. This encodes CASSSARQGAYEQYF.

The rearrangement joins TRBV7-9 to TRBJ1-2, with 7 bases matching TRBD1. J lost 8 bases, V lost 2 bases, and 8 bases had no gene match. CDR1 SEHNR and CDR2 FQNEAQ come from the germline V gene (reference sequence). The CDR3 runs 14 residues. The CDR3 spells CASSLINRGEGYTF. Here the CDR3 DNA reads TGTGCCAGCAGCTTAATCAACAGGGGAGAGGGCTACACCTTC.

The J gene is TRBJ1-5, the V gene TRBV14; no reliable D call. V was cut by 4 bases and J by 7 bases, with 11 bases left in between. The V gene's germline CDR1 is SGHDN and CDR2 FVKESK. This CDR3 has 13 residues. CDR3 nucleotides: TGTGCCAGCAGCCCCGGAAGCGGACAGCCCCAGCATTTT. The encoded protein is CASSPGSGQPQHF. Supplemented by reference TRBV14 and TRBJ1-5, the full variable domain reads EAGVTQFPSHSVIEKGQTVTLRCDPISGHDNLYWYRRVMGKEIKFLLHFVKESKQDESGMPNNRFLAERTGGTYSTLKVQPAELEDSGVYFCASSPGSGQPQHFGDGTRLSIL.

By sample share, this clone is medium-sized. This chain links TRBV6-2 or TRBV6-3 with TRBJ1-5, with D unclear. From germline, CDR1 is MNHEY and CDR2 SVGEGT. Trimming left V 0 bases short and J 6 bases short, with 12 bases between. The CDR3 spans 15 residues. This CDR3 reads CASSYSRLLGQPQHF. CDR3 sequence (DNA): TGTGCCAGCAGTTACTCGCGACTCCTCGGTCAGCCCCAGCATTTT.